This TCR beta chain was sequenced in a study of identical twins (dated by TCRdb to about 2016). About the investigation overall: The study deep-sequenced TCR alpha and beta repertoires from monozygotic twins, unrelated adults of various ages and cord blood to test whether fetal clonotypes persist. To rule out contamination, replicate twin experiments were performed at different times with different library preparation protocols.

The investigation overall reported the following: Because the same donors could not be followed over many years, the conclusions depended on cross-sectional statistical analysis. A weaker excess of twin sharing was found in beta out-of-frame sequences because the signal-to-noise ratio was lowered by fewer shared sequences. Out-of-frame TCR alpha sequences shared between twins showed an excess of low generation-probability sequences compared with coincidental sharing between unrelated individuals. Abundant cord blood beta clonotypes carried fewer insertions; young adult naive repertoires showed a weaker similar trend, while memory repertoires showed none. Invariant T cells such as MAIT and iNKT could partly confound zero-insertion analyses, although diverse VJ usage argued against such confounding for most clonotypes. Recombination models systematically underestimated out-of-frame TCR alpha sharing in monozygotic twins but agreed with sharing between unrelated individuals.

Comments on this clonotype: No antigen is known for it. No base qualities exist here, and no much larger clone lies one base off it.

Every donor was a healthy Caucasian. Three pairs of female monozygotic twins, all aged roughly 18 to 29 years, made up the twin cohort. Using Miltenyi CD45RO+ enrichment and human naive T-cell isolation kits, memory (CD45RO+) and naive T cells were isolated from PBMC. CDR1 SGHRS and CDR2 YFSETQ are derived from the germline V gene. Its CDR3 holds 15 amino acids, cysteine through phenylalanine. The kept DNA is CDR3 alone, 45 bases in frame from the first base. V lost 1 base and J lost 4 bases; the stretch between them is 15 bases long. Libraries were made using 5' RACE. Sequencing relied on an Illumina HiSeq 2000. A universal primer binding site was introduced by template switching, and a unique molecular identifier was present in the final cDNA, enabling accurate counting of TCR cDNA molecules. Specific primers in the conserved constant-segment region were used to synthesize first-strand cDNA for TCR alpha and beta chains. Each cDNA library was double barcoded, with a SMART-Mk sample barcode plus Illumina barcodes, to control for contamination. Two successive PCR steps introduced TruSeq adapter sequences along with Illumina sample barcodes. TCR alpha and beta cDNA libraries were sequenced on the Illumina HiSeq platform with custom primers. From the authors' description of their analysis: Unique molecular identifiers were extracted from raw reads with MiGEC, and CDR3 positions were determined with MiXCR. For each individual, recombination models were inferred using an EM algorithm with the repgenHMM and IGoR tools. Shared clonotype analysis was performed with the tcR package in R, normalizing sharing by the product of cloneset sizes. Out-of-frame nonproductive sequences were analyzed to study raw recombination free of thymic and clonal selection effects. The public reads were reprocessed in TCRdb via fastp at Q25 and MiXCR, keeping in-frame beta chains. A single entry per CDR3 protein holds the most common genes and DNA from its merged rows. TCRdb, rather than the study authors, made the V and J calls. Here the sample has about 240,000 distinct CDR3 sequences; roughly an eighth occur a single time. Roughly 4% of the sample belongs to the ten largest clones.

This sample also belongs to another study, concerning yellow fever vaccine responses in identical twins. As the second publication notes: According to the authors, the vaccine-induced T cell response in identical twins seemed to be partly convergent and partly specific to each individual. In the study, vaccine-responding T cell clones were precisely tracked in identical twins.

The sequenced material came from memory (CD45RO+) T cells sorted from blood. The sample's cell subset or site label is to be understood as: CD45RO+ enriched T cells. The rearrangement joined TRBV5-1 to TRBJ2-7; a confident D gene designation cannot be given. This sequence originates from a young woman in good health. For the CDR3, the sequence is CASSLNADSFYEQYF. The DNA sequence reads TGCGCCAGCAGCTTGAACGCCGACTCTTTTTACGAGCAGTACTTC.